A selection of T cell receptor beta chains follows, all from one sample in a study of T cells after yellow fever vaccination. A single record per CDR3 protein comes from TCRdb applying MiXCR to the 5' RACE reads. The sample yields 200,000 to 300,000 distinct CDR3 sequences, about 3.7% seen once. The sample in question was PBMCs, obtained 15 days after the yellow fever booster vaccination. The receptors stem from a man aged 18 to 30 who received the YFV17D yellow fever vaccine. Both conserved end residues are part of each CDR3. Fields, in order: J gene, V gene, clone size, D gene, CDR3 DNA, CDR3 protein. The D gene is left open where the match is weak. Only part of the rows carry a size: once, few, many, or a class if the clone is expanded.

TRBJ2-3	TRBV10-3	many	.	TGTGCCATCAGTGATAACAGAGGAAGTACTTTGCTTGGTGACGTGAGCACAGATACGCAGTATTTT	CAISDNRGSTLLGDVSTDTQYF
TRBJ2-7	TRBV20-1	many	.	TGCAGTGCTAGAGATATTCGGGGACGCTCCTACGAGCAGTACTTC	CSARDIRGRSYEQYF
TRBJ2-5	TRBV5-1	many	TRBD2	TGCGCCAGCAGCTTGGGAGGTAGCGGGGTACAAGAGACCCAGTACTTC	CASSLGGSGVQETQYF
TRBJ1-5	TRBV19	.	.	TGTGCCAGTAGTATTTGGCCCAATCAGCCCCAGCATTTT	CASSIWPNQPQHF
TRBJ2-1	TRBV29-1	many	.	TGCAGCGTTTTGGGACAGAGGAGGGAGGGGGAGCAGTTCTTC	CSVLGQRREGEQFF
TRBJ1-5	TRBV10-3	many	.	TGTGCCATCAGTGAGGGGAGTCAGCCCCAGCATTTT	CAISEGSQPQHF
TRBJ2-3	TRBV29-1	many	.	TGCAGCGTTATACAGAGCCTAACGCAGTATTTT	CSVIQSLTQYF
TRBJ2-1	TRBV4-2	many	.	TGTGCCAGCAGCCAAGACTTCAGAAATGAGCAGTTCTTC	CASSQDFRNEQFF
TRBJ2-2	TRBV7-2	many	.	TGTGCCAGCAGCTTAGCCAGGGACGGGGAGCTGTTTTTT	CASSLARDGELFF
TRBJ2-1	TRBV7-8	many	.	TGTGCCATCGCTCCTCGGGGGAACAATGAGCAGTTCTTC	CAIAPRGNNEQFF
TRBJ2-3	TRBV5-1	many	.	TGCGCCAGCAGCCCGGGGAACACAGATACGCAGTATTTT	CASSPGNTDTQYF
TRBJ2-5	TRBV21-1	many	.	TGTGCCAGCAGATCTAGAAGGGGAACAGGGGGCAGGGGGAGAGAGACCCAGTACTTC	CASRSRRGTGGRGRETQYF
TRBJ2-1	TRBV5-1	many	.	TGCGCCAGCAGCGCCTACGTCGAAATCTCCTACAATGAGCAGTTCTTC	CASSAYVEISYNEQFF
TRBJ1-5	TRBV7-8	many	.	TGTGCCAGCAGCTTAGGGGGCTGGCAGAACAATCAGCCCCAGCATTTT	CASSLGGWQNNQPQHF